The T cell receptor beta chain described here comes from a study of cytomegalovirus exposure and HLA in healthy donors. Clones were read by immunoSEQ multiplex PCR, and TCRdb kept only the in-frame ones, dropping some. The sample yields approximately 160,000 clones, roughly 90% seen once. The ends lost 4 bases at V and 7 bases at J; junction bases unmatched: 7. The CDR3 covers 14 residues. Looked up from germline, CDR1 is SGHRS and CDR2 is YFSETQ. Sequencing input: PBMCs. The chain employs TRBV5-1 and TRBJ1-5, with TRBD1 matching 8 bases. The receptor was isolated from a woman younger than 30 in good health and CMV-seronegative. The CDR3 here is CASSEDRAGQPQHF. The CDR3 bases are TGCGCCAGCAGCGAGGACAGGGCGGGCCAGCCCCAGCATTTT.